This entry lists 23 T cell receptor beta chains sequenced from one sample in a study of OX40 agonist ivuxolimab in advanced cancers. Library preparation used the immunoSEQ multiplex PCR assay. The clones in this table, taken by TCRdb from immuneACCESS, are in-frame only. Not every clone is retained; where verified, under half of the shortfall comes from an unresolved V gene, and the cause of the rest is unknown. The sample contains 30,000 to 45,000 clones, roughly nine tenths of them found a single time. The ten biggest clones cover about 4% of the sample. This material consisted of CD4+ or CD8+ T cells sorted from blood, taken in a trial of the OX40 agonist ivuxolimab. These TCRs come from an adult with an advanced solid tumor such as melanoma, head and neck, liver or kidney cancer.

The gene calls are TRBV9 and TRBJ2-1; D gene ambiguous. Germline V gene sequence: CDR1 SGDLS, CDR2 YYNGEE. Trimming removed 4 bases from V and 6 bases from J, with 17 bases in between. The CDR3 length is 15 residues. The CDR3, as DNA: TGTGCCAGCAGCACCGGTGCCCGGATTGGCAATGAGCAGTTCTTC. This codes for CASSTGARIGNEQFF. The full variable domain, rest sourced from reference TRBV9 and TRBJ2-1, is DSGVTQTPKHLITATGQRVTLRCSPRSGDLSVYWYQQSLDQGLQFLIQYYNGEERAKGNILERFSAQQFPDLHSELNLSSLELGDSALYFCASSTGARIGNEQFFGPGTRLTVL.

The count of this clone is one. No DNA is shown, since the ends of the CDR3 on it are uncertain; the CDR3 is the one TCRdb lists. The chain is built from TRBV27 and TRBJ2-5; the tabulated D call, TRBD2, remains unverified against the DNA. Germline assignment: CDR1 MNHEY and CDR2 SMNVEV (reference sequence). The CDR3 is 16 residues long, counting both termini. CDR3 protein: CASSSSGLAVQETQYF.

The chain is built from TRBV9 and TRBJ1-6; 9 bases agree with TRBD1. The CDR3 sequence is 16 residues long. Germline trimming cut 0 bases from V and 7 bases from J; bases unmatched to any gene: 5. Germline loops: CDR1 SGDLS, CDR2 YYNGEE. DNA of the CDR3: TGTGCCAGCAGCGTAGGAAGGGGGACAGGGAATTCACCCCTCCACTTT. This translates into CASSVGRGTGNSPLHF.

This sequence joins TRBV27 and TRBJ2-3, with D perhaps TRBD2 (6 bases). With 2 bases removed from V and 0 bases from J, the gap between germline ends came to 9 bases. The germline V gene encodes CDR1 MNHEY and CDR2 SMNVEV (reference sequence). The CDR3 totals 15 residues. The CDR3 reads CASSLGGVSTDTQYF. The CDR3 region has the DNA TGTGCCAGCAGTTTAGGCGGGGTTAGCACAGATACGCAGTATTTT.

The chain combines TRBV7-4 with TRBJ2-3, with 7 nucleotides matching TRBD2. There are 18 residues in the CDR3. After removal of 5 bases from V and 0 bases from J, the junction contained 14 bases not matched to a gene. Germline values: CDR1 SGHVT, CDR2 SQSDAQ. CDR3 amino acids: CASSTEGERGLSTDTQYF. CDR3 in DNA: TGTGCCAGCAGCACGGAAGGAGAGCGGGGCCTAAGCACAGATACGCAGTATTTT.

V and J are TRBV18 and TRBJ2-3; 16 bases are a match to TRBD2. The trim removed 3 bases at V and 1 base at J, leaving 13 bases unmatched. The CDR3 spans 21 residues. The V gene's germline CDR1 is KGHSH and CDR2 LQKENI. The CDR3 here is CASSPPGLAGGPPIGTDTQYF. The CDR3 coding sequence is TGTGCCAGCTCACCCCCGGGACTAGCGGGGGGGCCTCCTATTGGCACAGATACGCAGTATTTT.

Turning to this clone: The same CDR3 is also encoded by other DNA sequences in this sample. The chain carries TRBV5-1 and TRBJ2-3, with D perhaps assigned TRBD1 or TRBD2 (5 bases each). The V end was cut by 1 base, the J end by 4 bases, with 13 bases between. The CDR3 is 15 residues long. Germline assignment: CDR1 SGHRS and CDR2 YFSETQ. CDR3 nucleotides: TGCGCCAGCAGCTTGCAAGGGGCGCGGGCAGATACGCAGTATTTT. Translating it yields CASSLQGARADTQYF.

V and J are TRBV12-5 and TRBJ2-7; 8 bases fit TRBD1. Per the germline V gene, CDR1 is LGHNT and CDR2 is FRNRAP. After removal of 3 bases from V and 5 bases from J, the junction contained 12 bases not matched to a gene. The CDR3 sequence is 16 residues long. The CDR3 region is CASGFILGDRLHEQYF. The CDR3 DNA is TGTGCTAGTGGTTTTATTTTAGGGGACAGGCTCCACGAGCAGTACTTC.

V is TRBV6-5 and J is TRBJ2-7; D could derive from TRBD1 or TRBD2 (5 bases each). This CDR3 comprises 13 residues. Trimming took 5 bases from V and 3 from J, leaving 11 bases between them. Germline lookup yields CDR1 MNHEY and CDR2 SVGAGI. CDR3 sequence: CASSHRDGYEQYF. The CDR3 bases are TGTGCCAGCAGTCACCGGGACGGCTACGAGCAGTACTTC.

On this clone itself: At one boundary the junction diverges from the germline segment, which might be a read error. The chain links TRBV5-1 to TRBJ1-2; D gene uncertain. This CDR3 has 15 residues. CDR1 and CDR2 from the germline V gene are SGHRS and YFSETQ. In nucleotides, the CDR3 is TGCGCCAGCAGCTTCACATCCGACCTTTGGGTCCCTTTAAGCTTC. Its translation: CASSFTSDLWVPLSF.

The chain uses TRBV6-4 and TRBJ1-2, with a possible D match to TRBD1 (5 bases). V lost 3 bases and J 0 bases, leaving 11 bases between the germline ends. Germline-derived CDR1 and CDR2 are MRHNA and SNTAGT. The CDR3 extends over 15 amino acids. CDR3: CASSEQGYSNYGYTF. The CDR3 DNA follows: TGTGCCAGCAGTGAGCAGGGATATTCTAACTATGGCTACACCTTC.

The chain joins TRBV5-1 to TRBJ2-7; D might be TRBD2 (5 bases). Germline V lookup: CDR1 SGHRS, CDR2 YFSETQ. The CDR3 spans 13 residues. Between the trimmed V and J ends, which lost 6 bases and 3 bases, there was a span of 13 bases. The CDR3 sequence: CASNPGTLYEQYF. The DNA for the CDR3 is TGCGCCAGCAACCCGGGAACCCTCTACGAGCAGTACTTC.

This chain joins TRBV6-5 and TRBJ1-5; 10 positions agree with TRBD1. The V segment lost 5 bases and the J segment 5 bases; nucleotides outside the gene matches: 0. CDR3 length equals 13 residues. Per germline, CDR1 MNHEY and CDR2 SVGAGI. In DNA form, the CDR3 reads TGTGCCAGCAGTGGGACAGGGGATCAGCCCCAGCATTTT. It encodes CASSGTGDQPQHF.

This clone was seen once. The chain joins TRBV2 to TRBJ2-3, with D tentatively TRBD2 (6 bases). Trimming left V 5 bases short and J 2 bases short, with 20 bases between. This CDR3 has 17 amino acids. Germline V gene sequence: CDR1 SNHLY, CDR2 FYNNEI. DNA of the CDR3: TGTGCCAGCAGTACCCCTCTTGGGCGGGGAACCACAGATACGCAGTATTTT. Protein sequence: CASSTPLGRGTTDTQYF.

V usage is TRBV14 and J usage is TRBJ2-1; maybe TRBD2 (6 bases). The CDR3 extends over 17 amino acids. CDR1 is SGHDN and CDR2 is FVKESK in the germline V gene. V was clipped by 4 bases and J by 1 base, with 17 bases between them. DNA for the CDR3: TGTGCCAGCAGCCCGCAAATGTGGGGGAGGTCCTACAATGAGCAGTTCTTC. Its protein is CASSPQMWGRSYNEQFF.

This sequence joins TRBV28 and TRBJ1-5, with D maybe TRBD1 (5 bases). The CDR3 has 15 residues. The germline CDR1 and CDR2 sequences are MDHEN and SYDVKM. V lost 7 bases to trimming and J lost 3 bases, with 16 bases between them. CDR3 sequence (DNA): TGTGCCAGCATCCCAGGGCCAGGGTACAATCAGCCCCAGCATTTT. It yields the protein CASIPGPGYNQPQHF.

CDR3 coding DNA: TGTGCCTGGAGTGTAGGCCTCTTGACAGATACGCAGTATTTT. Its translation is CAWSVGLLTDTQYF. The chain combines TRBV30 with TRBJ2-3; D is undetermined. Germline loops: CDR1 GTSNPN, CDR2 SVGIG (reference sequence). The length of the CDR3 is 14 residues. The germline V and J ends were trimmed by 0 bases and 3 bases, with 10 bases remaining between them.

The chain carries TRBV4-2 and TRBJ2-7, with TRBD2 matching 8 bases. V lost 1 base, J lost 5 bases, and 25 bases stayed unmatched. The CDR3 totals 21 residues. From germline, CDR1 is LGHNA and CDR2 YNFKEQ. The CDR3 sequence: CASSQVLVWDGTRVSVHEQYF. The DNA of the CDR3 is TGTGCCAGCAGCCAAGTTTTAGTGTGGGATGGGACTAGGGTTAGCGTACACGAGCAGTACTTC.

J is TRBJ1-5 and V is TRBV18; a weak D match, TRBD1 (5 bases). The V gene's germline CDR1 is KGHSH and CDR2 LQKENI. Trimming stripped 0 bases from V and 1 base from J, with 10 bases between. This CDR3 is built from 16 residues. CDR3 sequence: CASSPPGTKSNQPQHF. Written as DNA, the CDR3 is TGTGCCAGCTCACCACCCGGGACGAAGAGCAATCAGCCCCAGCATTTT.

The chain carries TRBV6-5 and TRBJ2-5, with unresolved D. V was cut by 0 bases and J by 4 bases, with 12 bases left in between. From germline, CDR1 is MNHEY and CDR2 SVGAGI. The CDR3 runs 15 residues. The CDR3 sequence: CASSYSTGLGETQYF. CDR3 nucleotide sequence: TGTGCCAGCAGTTACTCGACGGGTTTAGGAGAGACCCAGTACTTC.

The V call is TRBV11-1, the J call TRBJ2-1; D possibly corresponds to TRBD1 (5 bases). Germline CDR1 is SGHAT and CDR2 is FQDESV (reference sequence). Trimming took 8 bases from V and 0 from J, leaving 14 bases between them. The CDR3 totals 15 residues. CDR3 in amino acids: CASGGAVSSYNEQFF. The CDR3 nucleotides read TGTGCCAGCGGTGGGGCCGTGAGCTCCTACAATGAGCAGTTCTTC.

The chain joins TRBV2 to TRBJ2-7; D is possibly TRBD1 or TRBD2 (7 bases each). The germline CDR1 and CDR2 sequences are SNHLY and FYNNEI. This CDR3 has 14 amino acids. The V and J ends lost 2 bases and 7 bases respectively, with 15 bases between them. CDR3 bases: TGTGCCAGCAGTGAACAGGGGGGGGTTTCTGAGCAGTACTTC. Protein: CASSEQGGVSEQYF.

This clone showed up just once. V usage is TRBV18 and J usage is TRBJ2-3, with D unclear. This CDR3 has 14 residues. Germline CDR1 is KGHSH and CDR2 is LQKENI. Between the trimmed V and J ends, which lost 3 bases and 6 bases, there was a span of 13 bases. The CDR3: CASSPGRAPDTQYF. The CDR3 DNA sequence: TGTGCCAGCTCACCGGGAAGGGCCCCCGATACGCAGTATTTT.